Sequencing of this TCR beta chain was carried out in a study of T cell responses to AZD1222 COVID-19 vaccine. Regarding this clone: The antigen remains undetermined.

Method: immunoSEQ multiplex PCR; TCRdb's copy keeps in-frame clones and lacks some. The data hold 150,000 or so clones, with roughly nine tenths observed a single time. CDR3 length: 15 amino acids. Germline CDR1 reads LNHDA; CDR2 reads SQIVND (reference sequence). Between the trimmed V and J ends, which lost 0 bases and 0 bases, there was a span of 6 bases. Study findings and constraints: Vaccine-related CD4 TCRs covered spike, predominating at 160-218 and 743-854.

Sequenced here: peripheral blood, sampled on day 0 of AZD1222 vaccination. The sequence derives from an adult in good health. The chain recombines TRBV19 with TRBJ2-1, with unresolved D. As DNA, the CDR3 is TGTGCCAGTAGTATAGACGTGGGCTCCTACAATGAGCAGTTCTTC. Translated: CASSIDVGSYNEQFF.